This T cell receptor (beta chain) was captured in a study of T cells in Graves' hyperthyroidism and ophthalmopathy. This clonotype was recorded at least ten times. Using RNA transcripts as the source, TCR beta CDR3 regions were amplified. The HTBI set primed first-round TCR CDR3 RT-PCR. TCRdb re-called the multiplex PCR reads through MiXCR, storing one row per CDR3 protein. The sample holds 400,000 to 600,000 distinct CDR3 sequences; less than 25% are singletons and the top ten take more than 20%. Germline V gives CDR1 MDHEN, CDR2 SYDVKM. There are 16 residues in the CDR3. V lost 5 bases and J lost 2; bases outside the gene matches: 10. For Graves' hyperthyroidism to be stable, ophthalmopathy could not progress within 18 months. On the basis of clinical symptoms, serum thyroxine and TRAb, thyroid ultrasound and orbital computed tomography, diagnoses were made.

Input material: blood. The receptor was isolated from a man aged 18-30 years with Graves' hyperthyroidism. The V call is TRBV28, the J call TRBJ2-7; 9 nucleotides match TRBD1. The DNA of the CDR3 is TGTGCCAGCAGTGGGGGGTGGGGGACAGGGACCTACGAGCAGTACTTC. It is translated as CASSGGWGTGTYEQYF.